A single sample is the source of the 5 T cell receptor beta chains below, sequenced in a study of cytomegalovirus exposure and HLA in healthy donors. The PCR contained 60 Vbeta and 13 Jbeta primers. Assay: immunoSEQ multiplex PCR; the TCRdb copy retains only in-frame clones and omits some. The sample carries around 140,000 clones, around a tenth recorded once. Source material: PBMCs. The receptors here all came from a man aged 45-65 years in good health and CMV-seronegative.

CDR3: CASSYNIYSNQPQHF. DNA for the CDR3: TGTGCCAGCAGTTACAACATATATAGCAATCAGCCCCAGCATTTT. This chain joins TRBV6-5 and TRBJ1-5; D not certain. The CDR3 is 15 amino acids. The germline V and J ends were trimmed by 2 bases and 0 bases, with 8 bases remaining between them. The germline V gene encodes CDR1 MNHEY and CDR2 SVGAGI.

J is TRBJ1-3 and V is TRBV4-1, with TRBD1 matching 9 bases. There are 16 residues in the CDR3. The V segment lost 4 bases and the J segment 7 bases; nucleotides outside the gene matches: 11. CDR1 and CDR2 from the germline V gene are MGHRA and YSYEKL. CDR3 sequence: CASSRESLQGANTIYF. CDR3 coding DNA: TGCGCCAGCAGCCGAGAAAGCCTACAGGGGGCGAACACCATATATTTT.

This clone was seen a handful of times. The chain is built from TRBV18 and TRBJ1-5, with D unresolved. The length of the CDR3 is 14 residues. V gave up 11 bases and J gave up 1 base, with 15 bases separating them. The germline gives CDR1 KGHSH, CDR2 LQKENI. The CDR3 coding sequence is TGTGCCGCCGCGGAACAGCGGAGCAATCAGCCCCAGCATTTT. Encoded protein: CAAAEQRSNQPQHF.

The rearrangement links TRBV7-2 to TRBJ2-1; possibly TRBD2 for D (5 bases). Germline values: CDR1 SGHTA, CDR2 FQGNSA. CDR3 length equals 15 residues. The V gene lost 4 bases and the J gene lost 0 bases, with 10 bases spanning the gap. The CDR3 loop reads CASSSSWSSYNEQFF. The CDR3 DNA is TGTGCCAGCAGCTCTAGCTGGAGCTCCTACAATGAGCAGTTCTTC.

V and J are TRBV6-5 and TRBJ1-1, with 10 bases fitting TRBD1. After removal of 8 bases from V and 3 bases from J, the junction contained 9 bases not matched to a gene. This CDR3 has 15 amino acids. Per the germline V gene, CDR1 is MNHEY and CDR2 is SVGAGI. The CDR3 region is CASGKRQGAHTEAFF. CDR3 in DNA: TGTGCCAGCGGTAAGAGACAGGGGGCGCACACTGAAGCTTTCTTT.